Below are 30 T cell receptor beta chains sequenced from a single sample in a study of sequential checkpoint blockade in melanoma. Sequencing was performed with immunoSEQ multiplex PCR; in TCRdb, only in-frame clones are kept and a portion is missing. The sample includes more than 35,000 clones, 88% of them seen just once. Treatment given: randomized to nivolumab then ipilimumab (arm A) or the reverse (arm B). This material consisted of CD8+ T cells sorted from blood (inferred from file names), taken from a patient given nivolumab and ipilimumab in sequence. Every receptor here comes from a human donor with melanoma.

The V gene is TRBV12-5, the J gene TRBJ2-1; the match to TRBD2 covers 10 bases. The V and J ends lost 3 bases and 5 bases, in that order; junction bases with no gene match: 7. Germline-derived CDR1 and CDR2 are LGHNT and FRNRAP. This CDR3 spans 16 amino acids. The CDR3 sequence is CASGFTRTSGDNEQFF. In DNA, the CDR3 is TGTGCTAGTGGTTTTACGCGGACTAGCGGAGACAATGAGCAGTTCTTC. The full variable domain, completed using reference TRBV12-5 and TRBJ2-1, is DARVTQTPRHKVTEMGQEVTMRCQPILGHNTVFWYRQTMMQGLELLAYFRNRAPLDDSGMPKDRFSAEMPDATLATLKIQPSEPRDSAVYFCASGFTRTSGDNEQFFGPGTRLTVL.

Written as DNA, the CDR3 is TGTGCCAGCAGCGTAGTCCCCGGCACTGAAGCTTTCTTT. Translation gives CASSVVPGTEAFF. The chain carries TRBV9 and TRBJ1-1; no clear D. CDR3 length equals 13 residues. Trimming stripped 0 bases from V and 4 bases from J, with 7 bases between. Looked up from germline, CDR1 is SGDLS and CDR2 is YYNGEE.

The chain carries TRBV7-9 and TRBJ2-7, with no clear D. V dropped 1 base and J dropped 2 bases, with 12 bases sitting between them. This CDR3 is 15 amino acids long. CDR1 and CDR2 from the germline V gene are SEHNR and FQNEAQ (reference sequence). CDR3: CASSLVVRPPYEQYF. CDR3 DNA: TGTGCCAGCAGCTTAGTAGTCAGGCCGCCCTACGAGCAGTACTTC.

This chain uses TRBV14 with TRBJ2-5, with a tentative D call TRBD2 (5 bases). The V gene's germline CDR1 is SGHDN and CDR2 FVKESK. V gave up 0 bases and J gave up 0 bases, with 14 bases separating them. The CDR3 contains 17 residues. The CDR3 coding sequence is TGTGCCAGCAGCCAAGATCTTGGGCGGGCGTACCAAGAGACCCAGTACTTC. It codes for CASSQDLGRAYQETQYF.

The chain has TRBV7-3 and TRBJ2-3; 7 positions match TRBD2. Germline CDR1 is SGHTA and CDR2 is FQGTGA. The V segment lost 5 bases and the J segment 3 bases; nucleotides outside the gene matches: 11. The CDR3 covers 16 residues. In DNA form, the CDR3 reads TGTGCCAGCAGCCCCGCGGCGGGAGCTCCTACAGATACGCAGTATTTT. Translating it yields CASSPAAGAPTDTQYF.

The V and J genes are TRBV7-9 and TRBJ2-3, with 10 bases that match TRBD2. This CDR3 has 15 residues. Germline CDR1 and CDR2: SEHNR and FQNEAQ (reference sequence). V lost 5 bases and J lost 6; bases outside the gene matches: 8. This CDR3 is CASSGTSDNRDTQYF. Here the CDR3 DNA reads TGTGCCAGCAGCGGGACTAGCGACAATAGGGATACGCAGTATTTT. Combining the CDR3 with reference TRBV7-9 and TRBJ2-3 gives the whole variable domain DTGVSQNPRHKITKRGQNVTFRCDPISEHNRLYWYRQTLGQGPEFLTYFQNEAQLEKSRLLSDRFSAERPKGSFSTLEIQRTEQGDSAMYLCASSGTSDNRDTQYFGPGTRLTVL.

The rearrangement links TRBV7-9 to TRBJ2-1; 7 nucleotides line up with TRBD2. This CDR3 has 14 amino acids. Trimming cost V 6 bases and J 7 bases; bases outside gene matches: 9. Germline V CDR1 and CDR2: SEHNR, FQNEAQ (reference sequence). CDR3 in amino acids: CASRPPLAPNEQFF. The CDR3 nucleotides read TGTGCCAGCAGGCCCCCACTAGCGCCTAATGAGCAGTTCTTC. Full variable domain (missing parts from reference TRBV7-9 and TRBJ2-1): DTGVSQNPRHKITKRGQNVTFRCDPISEHNRLYWYRQTLGQGPEFLTYFQNEAQLEKSRLLSDRFSAERPKGSFSTLEIQRTEQGDSAMYLCASRPPLAPNEQFFGPGTRLTVL.

The J gene is TRBJ2-1, the V gene TRBV4-1, with D possibly TRBD2 on 5 matching bases. This CDR3 has 15 amino acids. Germline CDR1 MGHRA, CDR2 YSYEKL. V was pared by 3 bases and J by 4 bases, with 13 bases between. CDR3 DNA: TGCGCCAGCAGCCAGGAGAGGGTAGCATACAATGAGCAGTTCTTC. Encoded protein: CASSQERVAYNEQFF.

The V gene is TRBV11-2, the J gene TRBJ2-7, with D possibly matching TRBD2 (5 bases). CDR1 and CDR2 (germline): SGHAT, FQNNGV. CDR3 length: 13 residues. Trimming took 6 bases from V and 0 from J, leaving 9 bases between them. The CDR3 protein is CASRRASSYEQYF. The CDR3 nucleotides are TGTGCCAGCAGGAGGGCATCCTCCTACGAGCAGTACTTC.

This sequence joins TRBV4-1 and TRBJ2-3; TRBD2 matches 10 bases. Germline V CDR1 and CDR2: MGHRA, YSYEKL. The junction had 8 bases not matched to a gene; V was cut back by 4 bases and J by 4 bases. CDR3 size: 16 residues. Here the CDR3 DNA reads TGCGCCAGCAGCCTTCAGCGGGAGGGGAATGCAGATACGCAGTATTTT. Protein product: CASSLQREGNADTQYF.

This chain uses TRBV7-9 with TRBJ2-7, with 11 bases that match TRBD2. The CDR3 loop spans 16 amino acids. The trim removed 6 bases at V and 6 bases at J, leaving 13 bases unmatched. CDR1 is SEHNR, CDR2 FQNEAQ, per germline (reference sequence). CDR3 coding DNA: TGTGCCAGCAGTTCAGTACTAGCGGGAGAACCCGTCGAGCAGTACTTC. Protein sequence: CASSSVLAGEPVEQYF. The entire variable domain, with the rest obtained from reference TRBV7-9 and TRBJ2-7, is as follows: DTGVSQNPRHKITKRGQNVTFRCDPISEHNRLYWYRQTLGQGPEFLTYFQNEAQLEKSRLLSDRFSAERPKGSFSTLEIQRTEQGDSAMYLCASSSVLAGEPVEQYFGPGTRLTVT.

J is TRBJ1-5 and V is TRBV10-3; D may be TRBD1 (6 bases). This CDR3 has 17 amino acids. V was pared by 0 bases and J by 0 bases, with 12 bases between. Germline V gene data show CDR1 as ENHRY and CDR2 as SYGVKD. The CDR3 DNA follows: TGTGCCATCAGTGAGTCAGGGGGACGTTATAGCAATCAGCCCCAGCATTTT. This sequence encodes CAISESGGRYSNQPQHF.

In its sample, this clone was seen once. The chain recombines TRBV4-2 with TRBJ2-2; perhaps TRBD2 as D (5 bases). V gave up 4 bases and J gave up 3 bases, with 12 bases separating them. In germline, CDR1 is LGHNA, CDR2 YNFKEQ. This CDR3 comprises 15 residues. Here the CDR3 DNA reads TGTGCCAGCAGCCTCCCGGAGGCTGACACCGGGGAGCTGTTTTTT. As protein: CASSLPEADTGELFF.

This clone was detected a few times. The chain joins TRBV10-3 to TRBJ1-5; TRBD1 agrees at 7 bases. The V gene's germline CDR1 is ENHRY and CDR2 SYGVKD. Trimming cost V 2 bases and J 5 bases; bases outside gene matches: 3. This CDR3 region has 14 residues. The CDR3 loop is CAISERGRDQPQHF. The CDR3 DNA sequence: TGTGCCATCAGTGAGAGGGGGCGCGATCAGCCCCAGCATTTT.

The chain combines TRBV7-3 with TRBJ2-1; a weak D match, TRBD2 (5 bases). Germline assignment: CDR1 SGHTA and CDR2 FQGTGA. The CDR3 is made up of 15 amino acids. The V and J ends lost 2 bases and 8 bases respectively, with 16 bases between them. Here the CDR3 DNA reads TGTGCCAGCAGCTTACTCGGCGGGTATCCCCATGAGCAGTTCTTC. This sequence encodes CASSLLGGYPHEQFF.

The V call is TRBV11-2, the J call TRBJ2-3, with 11 bases matching TRBD2. The CDR3 is made up of 17 amino acids. Germline CDR1 is SGHAT and CDR2 is FQNNGV. J was trimmed by 0 bases and V by 4 bases; bases with no gene match: 6. Written as DNA, the CDR3 is TGTGCCAGCAGCTCCAGACTAGCGGGAACTAGCACAGATACGCAGTATTTT. Translating it yields CASSSRLAGTSTDTQYF. Drawing the rest from reference TRBV11-2 and TRBJ2-3, the complete variable domain is EAGVAQSPRYKIIEKRQSVAFWCNPISGHATLYWYQQILGQGPKLLIQFQNNGVVDDSQLPKDRFSAERLKGVDSTLKIQPAKLEDSAVYLCASSSRLAGTSTDTQYFGPGTRLTVL.

The chain carries TRBV7-9 and TRBJ2-7; 8 bases agree with TRBD2. The V and J ends lost 5 bases and 4 bases, in that order; junction bases with no gene match: 4. The CDR3 totals 13 residues. Germline assignment: CDR1 SEHNR and CDR2 FQNEAQ (reference sequence). CDR3 in DNA: TGTGCCAGCAGCATGACTAGCGAGTACGAGCAGTACGTC. This sequence encodes CASSMTSEYEQYV.

The V call is TRBV7-6, the J call TRBJ2-7, with 8 positions matching TRBD1. Germline V gene data show CDR1 as SGHVS and CDR2 as FNYEAQ. CDR3 length equals 17 residues. Trimming cost V 2 bases and J 1 base; bases outside gene matches: 10. For the CDR3, the DNA is TGTGCCAGCAGCTTATTGACCTACAGGGGGATTTCCTACGAGCAGTACGTC. Protein product: CASSLLTYRGISYEQYV.

The rearrangement uses TRBV5-1 and TRBJ1-2; 9 nucleotides match TRBD1. The CDR3 length is 15 residues. CDR1 and CDR2 from the germline V gene are SGHRS and YFSETQ. V gave up 0 bases and J gave up 8 bases; unmatched junction bases: 8. The CDR3 sequence: CASSLVWDRVGGYTF. The CDR3 DNA reads as TGCGCCAGCAGCTTGGTTTGGGACAGGGTAGGAGGCTACACCTTC.

For this clone: A read error may account for a junction end that differs from germline. The gene calls are TRBV7-8 and TRBJ2-3, with TRBD1 matching over 8 bases. This CDR3 region has 16 residues. Per germline, CDR1 SGHVS and CDR2 FQNEAQ. CDR3 nucleotide sequence: TGTGCCAGCAGTTTAGACAGGGGACAGAGCACAGATACGCAGTATTTT. It yields the protein CASSLDRGQSTDTQYF.

The rearrangement uses TRBV5-1 and TRBJ1-1; D is perhaps TRBD1 (5 bases). V was trimmed by 4 bases and J by 0 bases, leaving 10 bases between them. This CDR3 is 14 amino acids long. Germline assignment: CDR1 SGHRS and CDR2 YFSETQ. This CDR3 reads CASSKPGVNTEAFF. The CDR3 DNA reads TGCGCCAGCAGCAAACCGGGGGTGAACACTGAAGCTTTCTTT.

CDR3 amino acids: CASSLGVLADEQYF. DNA of the CDR3: TGTGCCAGCAGCTTAGGGGTACTAGCGGACGAGCAGTACTTC. The chain employs TRBV11-2 and TRBJ2-7; 8 nucleotides agree with TRBD2. CDR3 length: 14 residues. V trimming: 1 base; J trimming: 5 bases; junction bases outside the gene matches: 4. CDR1 is SGHAT and CDR2 is FQNNGV in the germline V gene. Full variable domain (outside the CDR3, taken from reference TRBV11-2 and TRBJ2-7): EAGVAQSPRYKIIEKRQSVAFWCNPISGHATLYWYQQILGQGPKLLIQFQNNGVVDDSQLPKDRFSAERLKGVDSTLKIQPAKLEDSAVYLCASSLGVLADEQYFGPGTRLTVT.

CDR3 amino acids: CASELYEQYV. Here the CDR3 DNA reads TGTGCCAGCGAACTATACGAGCAGTACGTC. The rearrangement joins TRBV2 to TRBJ2-7; D gene unclear. This CDR3 is built from 10 residues. Germline V gene data show CDR1 as SNHLY and CDR2 as FYNNEI. V lost 8 bases and J 4 bases, leaving 6 bases between the germline ends.

In its sample, this clone was seen once. This chain connects TRBV6-5 to TRBJ2-7; D gene ambiguous. The germline V and J ends were trimmed by 0 bases and 3 bases, with 12 bases remaining between them. CDR1 and CDR2 from the germline V gene are MNHEY and SVGAGI. This CDR3 comprises 15 residues. CDR3 amino acids: CASSYSNSMRYEQYF. CDR3 nucleotide sequence: TGTGCCAGCAGTTACTCGAATAGCATGCGCTACGAGCAGTACTTC.

J is TRBJ2-1 and V is TRBV5-4; perhaps TRBD1 as D (6 bases). This CDR3 spans 13 amino acids. V was trimmed by 4 bases and J by 8 bases, leaving 13 bases between them. Germline values: CDR1 SGHNT, CDR2 YYREEE (reference sequence). CDR3 residues: CASSPQGWDEQFF. CDR3 in DNA: TGTGCCAGCAGCCCACAGGGATGGGATGAGCAGTTCTTC. Full variable domain (outside the CDR3, taken from reference TRBV5-4 and TRBJ2-1): ETGVTQSPTHLIKTRGQQVTLRCSSQSGHNTVSWYQQALGQGPQFIFQYYREEENGRGNFPPRFSGLQFPNYSSELNVNALELDDSALYLCASSPQGWDEQFFGPGTRLTVL.

The chain links TRBV27 to TRBJ2-7; 8 bases are shared with TRBD1. This CDR3 is built from 14 residues. Germline V gene sequence: CDR1 MNHEY, CDR2 SMNVEV (reference sequence). V lost 5 bases, J lost 2 bases, and 5 bases stayed unmatched. Written as DNA, the CDR3 is TGTGCCAGCAGTCTTCAGGGGGCTCCCTACGAGCAGTACTTC. This translates into CASSLQGAPYEQYF.

The CDR3 spells CASRSGTSAQETQYF. The CDR3 DNA follows: TGTGCCAGCAGGTCCGGGACTAGCGCTCAAGAGACCCAGTACTTC. The chain recombines TRBV27 with TRBJ2-5; TRBD2 matches at 10 bases. Germline V gene lookup returns CDR1 MNHEY and CDR2 SMNVEV (reference sequence). V lost 6 bases, J lost 2 bases, and 6 bases stayed unmatched. The CDR3 sequence is 15 residues long.

The CDR3 DNA is TGTGCCAGCAGCCCGGGACAGGGATTTTATCAGCCCCAGCATTTT. It specifies CASSPGQGFYQPQHF. V and J are TRBV7-2 and TRBJ1-5; 9 nucleotides line up with TRBD1. V trimming: 5 bases; J trimming: 5 bases; junction bases outside the gene matches: 7. Germline V gene sequence: CDR1 SGHTA, CDR2 FQGNSA. This CDR3 spans 15 amino acids.

This chain uses TRBV5-1 with TRBJ2-1; D perhaps matches TRBD2 (6 bases). The CDR3 sequence is 16 residues long. The germline gives CDR1 SGHRS, CDR2 YFSETQ. Trimming stripped 0 bases from V and 0 bases from J, with 10 bases between. The CDR3 here is CASSLGLAPSYNEQFF. The CDR3 DNA reads as TGCGCCAGCAGCTTGGGGCTAGCGCCCTCCTACAATGAGCAGTTCTTC.

The chain joins TRBV28 to TRBJ1-1; tentative D call: TRBD1 (5 bases). Trimming left V 0 bases short and J 0 bases short, with 8 bases between. Germline V CDR1 and CDR2: MDHEN, SYDVKM. The CDR3 runs 15 residues. Here the CDR3 DNA reads TGTGCCAGCAGTTTATGGGCAGGGATGAACACTGAAGCTTTCTTT. This sequence encodes CASSLWAGMNTEAFF.